This T cell receptor beta chain came from a study of blood T cell repertoires in COVID-19. Study-level background: Both acute and convalescent COVID-19 samples were obtained from the United States, Italy and Spain. PBMCs, B-cell-depleted T cells, or T cells were the source of the cDNA or gDNA that made up the material.

Looked up from germline, CDR1 is MNHEY and CDR2 is SMNVEV (reference sequence). The CDR3 has 14 amino acids. V lost 3 bases to trimming and J lost 6 bases, with 12 bases between them. Authors' processing steps: Amplification of reference gene primers provided the estimated nucleated cell counts. Sequenced by immunoSEQ multiplex PCR; TCRdb stores in-frame clones only, minus some. The D gene and trimming were derived from the DNA, and the V and J assignments and clone size from that table. The profile covers just over 350,000 clones, with about 86% appearing a single time and about 7% taken by the ten largest. Enrolment of Seattle patients took place during active infection, and they were followed longitudinally.

V gene TRBV27 combines with J gene TRBJ1-5; unclear D gene. Sequenced sample: peripheral blood. The TCR comes from a woman aged 55-70 years with COVID-19, enrolled during active disease. CDR3 loop: CASSFEGAGQPQHF. CDR3 DNA: TGTGCCAGCAGTTTCGAGGGCGCCGGTCAGCCCCAGCATTTT.